This T cell receptor beta chain was sequenced during a study of Tregs in tolerant kidney transplant recipients. Study-wide points: This study did not directly address biological reproducibility.

Mixed chimerism was transient after nonmyeloablative marrow transplants from related graft donors. Generated by immunoSEQ multiplex PCR, the TCRdb table keeps only in-frame clones and is missing some. The data hold more than 90,000 clones, with 80% to 95% observed a single time. Comments on this clone: Its antigen is unknown.

The TCR sequence derives from a human patient who received a combined kidney and bone marrow transplant. Some T cells may have come from the graft donor. The specimen comprised CD4+ T cells from blood (PBMCs), sampled 12 months after the transplant.

Here the CDR3 reads CASSIRDREYYGYTF. The CDR3 nucleotides are TGTGCCAGCAGCATCCGGGACAGGGAGTACTATGGCTACACCTTC. This chain connects TRBV5-8 to TRBJ1-2, with 9 bases fitting TRBD1. V was clipped by 4 bases and J by 3 bases; unmatched bases: 7. Looked up from germline, CDR1 is SGHTS and CDR2 is YDEGEE. There are 15 residues in the CDR3.